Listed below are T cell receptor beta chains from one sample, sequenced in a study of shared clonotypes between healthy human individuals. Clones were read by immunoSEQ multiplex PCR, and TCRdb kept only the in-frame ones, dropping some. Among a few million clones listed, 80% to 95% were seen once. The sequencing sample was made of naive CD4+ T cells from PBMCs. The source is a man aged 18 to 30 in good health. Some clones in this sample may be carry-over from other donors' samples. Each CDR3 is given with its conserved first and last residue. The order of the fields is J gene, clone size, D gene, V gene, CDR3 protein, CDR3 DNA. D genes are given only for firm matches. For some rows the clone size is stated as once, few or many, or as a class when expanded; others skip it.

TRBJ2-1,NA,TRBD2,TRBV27,CASSLIPPTSDLGHEQFF,TGTGCCAGCAGCCTAATCCCCCCGACTAGCGATCTGGGCCATGAGCAGTTCTTC
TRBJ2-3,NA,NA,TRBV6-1,CASSAWRAADTQYF,TGTGCCAGCAGTGCGTGGAGGGCCGCAGATACGCAGTATTTT
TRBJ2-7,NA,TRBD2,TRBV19,CASSTVGLPLEQYF,TGTGCCAGTTCCACCGTGGGACTACCTCTTGAGCAGTACTTC
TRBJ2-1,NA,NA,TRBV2,CASSEGTENYNEQFF,TGTGCCAGCAGTGAAGGGACAGAGAATTACAATGAGCAGTTCTTC
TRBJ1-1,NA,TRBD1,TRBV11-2,CASSLTGGTEAFF,TGTGCCAGCAGCTTGACAGGGGGAACTGAAGCTTTCTTT
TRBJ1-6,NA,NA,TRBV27,CASSQFGVPPLHF,TGTGCCAGCAGTCAATTCGGGGTGCCACCCCTCCACTTT
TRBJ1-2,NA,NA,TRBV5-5,CASTRSGGYTF,TGTGCCAGCACCCGCTCGGGAGGCTACACCTTC
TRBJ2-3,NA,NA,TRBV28,CASSFSPGTPLHSTDTQYF,TGTGCCAGCAGTTTCTCGCCCGGGACCCCACTTCATTCCACAGATACGCAGTATTTT
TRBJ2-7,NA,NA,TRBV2,CASFRGQGGYEQYF,TGTGCCAGCTTTCGTGGGCAGGGAGGCTACGAGCAGTACTTC
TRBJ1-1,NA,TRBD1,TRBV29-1,CSVGGQGNTEAFF,TGCAGCGTTGGGGGACAGGGGAACACTGAAGCTTTCTTT
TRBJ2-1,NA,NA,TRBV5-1,CASSQNPGWRIF,TGCGCCAGCAGCCAGAATCCAGGGTGGAGGATCTTC
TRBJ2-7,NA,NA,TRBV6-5,CASSYKGGAYEQYF,TGTGCCAGCAGTTACAAGGGGGGAGCATACGAGCAGTACTTC
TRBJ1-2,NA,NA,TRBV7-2,CASSLEGINYGYTF,TGTGCCAGCAGCTTAGAGGGCATTAACTATGGCTACACCTTC
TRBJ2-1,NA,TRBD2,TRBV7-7,CASSLHQAGVGNEQFF,TGTGCCAGCAGCTTACATCAGGCGGGAGTGGGTAATGAGCAGTTCTTC
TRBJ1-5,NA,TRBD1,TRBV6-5,CASSADRYQPQHF,TGTGCCAGCAGCGCGGACAGGTATCAGCCCCAGCATTTT
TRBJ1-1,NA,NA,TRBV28,CASSGSMNTEAFF,TGTGCCAGCAGTGGCTCTATGAACACTGAAGCTTTCTTT
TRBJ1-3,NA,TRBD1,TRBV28,CASSLGQINTIYF,TGTGCCAGCAGTTTGGGACAGATAAACACCATATATTTT
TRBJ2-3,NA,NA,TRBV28,CASSLPWGSGTTDTQYF,TGTGCCAGCAGCCTACCTTGGGGTAGCGGAACCACAGATACGCAGTATTTT
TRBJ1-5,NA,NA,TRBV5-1,CASSLDAAENQPQHF,TGCGCCAGCAGCTTGGATGCGGCAGAAAATCAGCCCCAGCATTTT
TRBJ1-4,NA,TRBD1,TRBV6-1,CAGADRGIANEKLFF,TGTGCCGGGGCCGACAGGGGCATAGCTAATGAAAAACTGTTTTTT
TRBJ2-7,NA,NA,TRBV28,CASGRTYEQYF,TGTGCCAGCGGCAGGACCTACGAGCAGTACTTC
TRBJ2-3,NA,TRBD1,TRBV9,CASSVLSGQGIDTQYF,TGTGCCAGCAGCGTACTCTCGGGACAGGGGATAGATACGCAGTATTTT
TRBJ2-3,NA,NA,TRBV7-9,CASSLDPSTDTQYF,TGTGCCAGCAGCTTAGACCCGAGCACAGATACGCAGTATTTT
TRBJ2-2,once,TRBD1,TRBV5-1,CASTSGQTNTGELFF,TGCGCCAGCACTTCGGGACAGACGAACACCGGGGAGCTGTTTTTT
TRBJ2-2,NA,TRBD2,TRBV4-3,CASSQGTSGHTGELFF,TGCGCCAGCAGCCAAGGGACTAGCGGCCACACCGGGGAGCTGTTTTTT
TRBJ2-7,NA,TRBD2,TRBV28,CASSLWSGGSYEQYF,TGTGCCAGCAGTTTATGGAGCGGGGGCTCCTACGAGCAGTACTTC
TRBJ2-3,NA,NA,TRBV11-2,CASSLSTDTQYF,TGTGCCAGCAGCTTATCGACAGATACGCAGTATTTT
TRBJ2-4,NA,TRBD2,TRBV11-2,CASSPPGRGAKNIQYF,TGTGCCAGCAGCCCCCCGGGGAGGGGAGCCAAAAACATTCAGTACTTC
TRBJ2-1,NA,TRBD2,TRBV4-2,CASSPPGLAGYNEQFF,TGTGCCAGCAGCCCTCCGGGGCTAGCGGGGTACAATGAGCAGTTCTTC
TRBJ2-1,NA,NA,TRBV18,CASSQSQGSNNEQFF,TGTGCCAGCTCACAATCGCAGGGGTCCAACAATGAGCAGTTCTTC
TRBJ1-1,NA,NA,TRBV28,CASSLREDYPWQKAFF,TGTGCCAGCAGTTTGAGGGAAGACTACCCATGGCAGAAAGCTTTCTTT
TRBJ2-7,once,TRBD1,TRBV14,CASSQRPGQGKHEQYF,TGTGCCAGCAGCCAGAGGCCGGGACAGGGGAAACACGAGCAGTACTTC